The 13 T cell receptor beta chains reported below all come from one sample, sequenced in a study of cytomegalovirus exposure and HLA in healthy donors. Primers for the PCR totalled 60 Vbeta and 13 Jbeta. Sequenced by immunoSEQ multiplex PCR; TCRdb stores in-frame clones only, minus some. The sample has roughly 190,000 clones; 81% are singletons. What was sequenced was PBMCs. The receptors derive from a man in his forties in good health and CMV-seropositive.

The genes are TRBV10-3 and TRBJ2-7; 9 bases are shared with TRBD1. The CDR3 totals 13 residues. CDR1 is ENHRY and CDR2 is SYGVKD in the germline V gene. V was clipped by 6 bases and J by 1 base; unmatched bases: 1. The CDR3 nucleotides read TGTGCCATCAGAGGGACAGGGTCCTACGAGCAGTACTTC. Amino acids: CAIRGTGSYEQYF.

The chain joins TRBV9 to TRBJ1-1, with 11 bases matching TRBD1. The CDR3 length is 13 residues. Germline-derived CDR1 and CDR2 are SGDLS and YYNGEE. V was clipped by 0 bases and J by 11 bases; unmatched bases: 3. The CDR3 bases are TGTGCCAGCAGCGTAGTGGGACAGGGGGGGGCTTTCTTT. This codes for CASSVVGQGGAFF.

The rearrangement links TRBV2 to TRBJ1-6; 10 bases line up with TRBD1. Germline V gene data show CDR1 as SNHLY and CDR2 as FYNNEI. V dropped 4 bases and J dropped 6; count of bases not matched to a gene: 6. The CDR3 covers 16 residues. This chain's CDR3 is CASSVFRTGGNSPLHF. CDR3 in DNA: TGTGCCAGCAGTGTTTTTCGGACAGGGGGTAATTCACCCCTCCACTTT.

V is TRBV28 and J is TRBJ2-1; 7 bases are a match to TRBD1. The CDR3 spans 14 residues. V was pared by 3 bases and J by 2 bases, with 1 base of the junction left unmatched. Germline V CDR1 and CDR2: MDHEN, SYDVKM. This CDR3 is CASSFGTAYNEQFF. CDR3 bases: TGTGCCAGCAGTTTCGGGACAGCCTACAATGAGCAGTTCTTC.

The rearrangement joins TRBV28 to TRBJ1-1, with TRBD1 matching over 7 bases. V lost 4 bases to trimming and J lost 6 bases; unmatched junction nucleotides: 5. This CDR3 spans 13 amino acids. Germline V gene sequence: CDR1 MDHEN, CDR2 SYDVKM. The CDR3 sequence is CASSSTGTAEAFF. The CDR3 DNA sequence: TGTGCCAGCAGTTCCACTGGGACAGCTGAAGCTTTCTTT.

CDR3 nucleotides: TGTGCCGGAACAGGGGGCGAAGCCAATCAGCCCCAGCATTTT. This translates into CAGTGGEANQPQHF. The rearrangement joins TRBV21-1 to TRBJ1-5; the DNA was not compared with TRBD1, the D call given in the table. TRBV21-1 has pseudogene status. The CDR3 has 14 amino acids.

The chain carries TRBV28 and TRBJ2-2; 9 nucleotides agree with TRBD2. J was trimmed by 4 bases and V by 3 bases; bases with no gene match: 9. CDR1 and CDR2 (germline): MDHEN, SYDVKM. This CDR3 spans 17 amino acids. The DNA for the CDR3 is TGTGCCAGCAGTTTTAGCCCCCCAGCGGGAGGCACCGGGGAGCTGTTTTTT. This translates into CASSFSPPAGGTGELFF.

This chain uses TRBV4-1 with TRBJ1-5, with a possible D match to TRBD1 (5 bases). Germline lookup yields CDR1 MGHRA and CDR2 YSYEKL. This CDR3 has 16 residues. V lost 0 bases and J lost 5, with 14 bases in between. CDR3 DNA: TGCGCCAGCAGCCAAGATGCTGTGCAGGGCTATCAGCCCCAGCATTTT. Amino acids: CASSQDAVQGYQPQHF.

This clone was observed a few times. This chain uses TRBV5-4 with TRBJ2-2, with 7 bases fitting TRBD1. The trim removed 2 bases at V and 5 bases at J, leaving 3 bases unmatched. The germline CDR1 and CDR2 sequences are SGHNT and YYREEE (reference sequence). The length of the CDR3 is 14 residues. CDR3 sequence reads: CASSFDRATGELFF. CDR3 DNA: TGTGCCAGCAGCTTTGACAGGGCTACCGGGGAGCTGTTTTTT. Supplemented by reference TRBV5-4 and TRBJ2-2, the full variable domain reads ETGVTQSPTHLIKTRGQQVTLRCSSQSGHNTVSWYQQALGQGPQFIFQYYREEENGRGNFPPRFSGLQFPNYSSELNVNALELDDSALYLCASSFDRATGELFFGEGSRLTVL.

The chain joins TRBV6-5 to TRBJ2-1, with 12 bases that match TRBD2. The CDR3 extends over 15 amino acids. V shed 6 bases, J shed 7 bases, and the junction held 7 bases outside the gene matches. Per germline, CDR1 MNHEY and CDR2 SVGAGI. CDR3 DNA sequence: TGTGCCAGCAGCCCCCGACTAGCGGGGGCTAATGAGCAGTTCTTC. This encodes CASSPRLAGANEQFF.

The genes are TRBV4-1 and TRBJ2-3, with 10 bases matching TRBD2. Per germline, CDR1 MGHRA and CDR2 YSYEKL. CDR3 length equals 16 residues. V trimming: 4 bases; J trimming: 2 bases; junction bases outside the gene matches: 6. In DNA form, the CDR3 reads TGCGCCAGCAGCCCTCTAGCGGGGGCGACCACAGATACGCAGTATTTT. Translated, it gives CASSPLAGATTDTQYF.

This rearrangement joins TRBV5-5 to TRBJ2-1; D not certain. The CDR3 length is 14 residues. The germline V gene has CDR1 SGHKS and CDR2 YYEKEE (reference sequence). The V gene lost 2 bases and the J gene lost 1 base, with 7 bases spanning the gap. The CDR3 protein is CASSFSSSYNEQFF. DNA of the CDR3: TGTGCCAGCAGCTTCTCTAGTTCCTACAATGAGCAGTTCTTC.

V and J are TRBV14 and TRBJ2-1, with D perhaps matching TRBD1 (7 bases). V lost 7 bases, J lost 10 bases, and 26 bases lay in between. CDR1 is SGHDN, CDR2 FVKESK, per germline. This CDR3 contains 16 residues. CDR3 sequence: CASTPWAGGGLGEQFF. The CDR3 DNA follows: TGTGCCAGCACCCCTTGGGCAGGGGGAGGATTGGGGGAGCAGTTCTTC.